This is a list of T cell receptor beta chains from one sample in a study of early T cells in non-severe SARS-CoV-2 infection. In TCRdb, the 5' RACE reads were re-called with MiXCR into one record per CDR3 protein. The data contain about 42,000 distinct CDR3 sequences, around 6.8% of them singletons. Input material: whole blood. These receptors all stem from an adult who was a healthcare worker with PCR-confirmed SARS-CoV-2 infection or an uninfected control (not recorded which). Both conserved end residues are part of each CDR3. The order of the fields is J gene, CDR3 length, V gene, clone size, D gene, CDR3 DNA, CDR3 protein. D genes are given only for firm matches. Expanded clones are given a class, and other clones once, few, many or no size at all.

J: TRBJ1-5
length: 16
V: TRBV19
size: -
D: TRBD1
DNA: TGTGCCAGTAGTATCATGGGACAGGGGGCCAATCAGCCCCAGCATTTT
CDR3: CASSIMGQGANQPQHF

J: TRBJ2-3
length: 14
V: TRBV2
size: -
D: -
DNA: TGTGCCAGCGTGGTACAGGGAGGCACAGATACGCAGTATTTT
CDR3: CASVVQGGTDTQYF

J: TRBJ1-6
length: 16
V: TRBV18
size: many
D: TRBD1
DNA: TGTGCCAGCTCACCAGTGGTACAGGGGAACAATTCACCCCTCCACTTT
CDR3: CASSPVVQGNNSPLHF

J: TRBJ1-2
length: 14
V: TRBV6-5
size: few
D: -
DNA: TGTGCCAGCCGAGCTAAAGGGGGTCAAGAAGGCTACACCTTC
CDR3: CASRAKGGQEGYTF

J: TRBJ1-6
length: 14
V: TRBV6-5
size: -
D: TRBD1
DNA: TGTGCCAGCAGTCCGACAGGGCCTAATTCACCCCTCCACTTT
CDR3: CASSPTGPNSPLHF

J: TRBJ2-5
length: 14
V: TRBV19
size: few
D: TRBD2
DNA: TGTGCCAGTAGTAACGGGGGGGCGGAAGAGACCCAGTACTTC
CDR3: CASSNGGAEETQYF

J: TRBJ1-5
length: 15
V: TRBV11-2
size: many
D: -
DNA: TGTGCCAGCAGCCTGGAATGGTCCGCCGATCAGCCCCAGCATTTT
CDR3: CASSLEWSADQPQHF

J: TRBJ1-2
length: 13
V: TRBV29-1
size: few
D: TRBD1
DNA: TGCAGCGTGAGGGACAGGACTAACTATGGCTACACCTTC
CDR3: CSVRDRTNYGYTF

J: TRBJ2-2
length: 13
V: TRBV20-1
size: few
D: TRBD1
DNA: TGCAGTGCTAACCGAGACAGGGCCGGGGAGCTGTTTTTT
CDR3: CSANRDRAGELFF

J: TRBJ2-5
length: 16
V: TRBV7-9
size: -
D: TRBD2
DNA: TGTGCCAGCAGCAAAAAGACCGGGACTAGCGAAGAGACCCAGTACTTC
CDR3: CASSKKTGTSEETQYF

J: TRBJ2-6
length: 15
V: TRBV5-4
size: few
D: -
DNA: TGTGCCAGCAGTGGAGGTCTCTCTGGGGCCAACGTCCTGACTTTC
CDR3: CASSGGLSGANVLTF

J: TRBJ2-5
length: 14
V: TRBV2
size: -
D: -
DNA: TGTGCCAGCAGCGCTAAGGGGAACCGAGAGACCCAGTACTTC
CDR3: CASSAKGNRETQYF

J: TRBJ1-5
length: 16
V: TRBV3-1
size: -
D: -
DNA: TGTGCCAGCAGCCATTCGGGGTCTAATAGCAATCAGCCCCAGCATTTT
CDR3: CASSHSGSNSNQPQHF

J: TRBJ2-5
length: 14
V: TRBV12-3/TRBV12-4
size: few
D: -
DNA: TGTGCCAGCAGTTTAGGTGGAGGGATCGAGACCCAGTACTTC
CDR3: CASSLGGGIETQYF

J: TRBJ2-1
length: 14
V: TRBV7-3
size: many
D: -
DNA: TGTGCCAGCAGCTTAAATGGCGCGGGTACTGAGCAGTTCTTC
CDR3: CASSLNGAGTEQFF

J: TRBJ2-7
length: 14
V: TRBV29-1
size: few
D: -
DNA: TGCAGCGTGGGGACTTCGGGACGGATTTACGAGCAGTACTTC
CDR3: CSVGTSGRIYEQYF

J: TRBJ2-3
length: 14
V: TRBV12-3/TRBV12-4
size: few
D: -
DNA: TGTGCCAGCGGGCTAACACCTAACACAGATACGCAGTATTTT
CDR3: CASGLTPNTDTQYF

J: TRBJ2-4
length: 15
V: TRBV11-2
size: -
D: -
DNA: TGTGCCAGCAGATCACCGGGAATAGCCAAAAACATTCAGTACTTC
CDR3: CASRSPGIAKNIQYF

J: TRBJ2-1
length: 11
V: TRBV12-3/TRBV12-4
size: few
D: -
DNA: TGTGCCAGCAGCACCCTCAATGAGCAGTTCTTC
CDR3: CASSTLNEQFF

J: TRBJ2-1
length: 13
V: TRBV7-9
size: many
D: -
DNA: TGTGCCAGCAGCGCGAGCTCCTACAATGAGCAGTTCTTC
CDR3: CASSASSYNEQFF

J: TRBJ2-7
length: 15
V: TRBV6-2/TRBV6-3
size: -
D: -
DNA: TGTGCCAGCAGCCCCACCTCGGACAGCTCCTACGAGCAGTACTTC
CDR3: CASSPTSDSSYEQYF

J: TRBJ2-1
length: 16
V: TRBV20-1
size: -
D: -
DNA: TGCAGTGCTGCAACTCTGTGGGCGGGGACCCACAATGAGCAGTTCTTC
CDR3: CSAATLWAGTHNEQFF

J: TRBJ1-2
length: 15
V: TRBV5-6
size: -
D: -
DNA: TGTGCCAGCAGCTTGGATGGTCAGGGGTACTATGGCTACACCTTC
CDR3: CASSLDGQGYYGYTF

J: TRBJ1-5
length: 14
V: TRBV19
size: many
D: -
DNA: TGTGCCAGTACCTCCGACAGTTTCAATCAGCCCCAGCATTTT
CDR3: CASTSDSFNQPQHF

J: TRBJ2-5
length: 15
V: TRBV2
size: -
D: -
DNA: TGTGCCAGCAGTGAAGCGCGAGGAACCCAAGAGACCCAGTACTTC
CDR3: CASSEARGTQETQYF

J: TRBJ2-3
length: 17
V: TRBV19
size: few
D: -
DNA: TGTGCCAGTAGTATTCGGACAGCCCGAAATAGGGCAGATACGCAGTATTTT
CDR3: CASSIRTARNRADTQYF

J: TRBJ1-1
length: 16
V: TRBV18
size: many
D: -
DNA: TGTGCCAGCTCTTTATCCTCAGGGACTCTGAACACTGAAGCTTTCTTT
CDR3: CASSLSSGTLNTEAFF

J: TRBJ1-1
length: 15
V: TRBV6-1
size: few
D: TRBD1
DNA: TGTGCCAGCAGTGCCGGGACAGGGGTGGACACTGAAGCTTTCTTT
CDR3: CASSAGTGVDTEAFF

J: TRBJ1-2
length: 13
V: TRBV20-1
size: many
D: -
DNA: TGCAGTGCTAGAGACCCCCGGGGAAATGGCTACACCTTC
CDR3: CSARDPRGNGYTF

J: TRBJ2-1
length: 16
V: TRBV4-3
size: -
D: TRBD2
DNA: TGCGCCAGCAGCCAAGAAGTAGGCGGGGGGGCCAATGAGCAGTTCTTC
CDR3: CASSQEVGGGANEQFF

J: TRBJ2-3
length: 12
V: TRBV3-1
size: -
D: -
DNA: TGTGCCAGCAGCTGGAGTGCAGATACGCAGTATTTT
CDR3: CASSWSADTQYF

J: TRBJ2-7
length: 13
V: TRBV5-1
size: few
D: -
DNA: TGCGCCAGCAGCTTGGACGGGGGACGGGAGCAGTACTTC
CDR3: CASSLDGGREQYF

J: TRBJ2-2
length: 15
V: TRBV12-5
size: many
D: TRBD1
DNA: TGTGCTAGTGGTTTGCGACAGGGGAGCACCGGGGAGCTGTTTTTT
CDR3: CASGLRQGSTGELFF

J: TRBJ1-1
length: 15
V: TRBV27
size: few
D: TRBD1
DNA: TGTGCCAGCAGTCTAGGGGCAGGGGGGAACACTGAAGCTTTCTTT
CDR3: CASSLGAGGNTEAFF

J: TRBJ2-1
length: 16
V: TRBV5-6
size: many
D: TRBD1
DNA: TGTGCCAGCAGCTTGGCGGGACAGGGGGCTAAAAATGAGCAGTTCTTC
CDR3: CASSLAGQGAKNEQFF

J: TRBJ2-7
length: 20
V: TRBV23-1
size: few
D: TRBD2
DNA: TGCGCCAGCAGTCACCTAACTAGCGGGGGGACTTTACCCAGCTCCTACGAGCAGTACTTC
CDR3: CASSHLTSGGTLPSSYEQYF

J: TRBJ1-1
length: 14
V: TRBV6-6
size: -
D: -
DNA: TGTGCCAGCAGTTTACAGGGAGGGGGCACTGAAGCTTTCTTT
CDR3: CASSLQGGGTEAFF

J: TRBJ1-1
length: 15
V: TRBV12-3/TRBV12-4
size: few
D: TRBD1
DNA: TGTGCCAGCAGTTCTCTGACAGGGAGATATACTGAAGCTTTCTTT
CDR3: CASSSLTGRYTEAFF

J: TRBJ1-2
length: 14
V: TRBV20-1
size: once
D: TRBD1
DNA: TGCAGTGCTAGGGAGACAGGGCGCTCGTCTGGCTACACCTTC
CDR3: CSARETGRSSGYTF

J: TRBJ2-5
length: 12
V: TRBV5-1
size: -
D: -
DNA: TGCGCCAGCTTAGGCAGTCAAGAGACCCAGTACTTC
CDR3: CASLGSQETQYF

J: TRBJ2-3
length: 14
V: TRBV2
size: many
D: TRBD2
DNA: TGTGCCAGCAGTGACAGCGGGGGCCCAGATACGCAGTATTTT
CDR3: CASSDSGGPDTQYF

J: TRBJ2-3
length: 16
V: TRBV3-1
size: -
D: -
DNA: TGTGCCAGCAGCCAGTTCTCGAGGGGTGTCACAGATACGCAGTATTTT
CDR3: CASSQFSRGVTDTQYF

J: TRBJ1-6
length: 13
V: TRBV10-3
size: many
D: -
DNA: TGTGCCATCACGAAGGGGTTTGGTTCACCCCTCCACTTT
CDR3: CAITKGFGSPLHF

J: TRBJ2-2
length: 20
V: TRBV3-1
size: -
D: TRBD2
DNA: TGTGCCAGCAGCCAAGATCTTATGACTAGCGGGCGTGGGAACAGCGGGGAGCTGTTTTTT
CDR3: CASSQDLMTSGRGNSGELFF

J: TRBJ2-5
length: 13
V: TRBV19
size: -
D: -
DNA: TGTGCCAGTAGTATAGCCCGAGGGGGGACCCAGTACTTC
CDR3: CASSIARGGTQYF

J: TRBJ2-7
length: 14
V: TRBV27
size: few
D: -
DNA: TGTGCCAGCAGTCCTGCGTCTCAGTCCTACGAGCAGTACTTC
CDR3: CASSPASQSYEQYF

J: TRBJ2-2
length: 16
V: TRBV7-8
size: many
D: TRBD1
DNA: TGTGCCAGCAGCACCCACCGGGACAGAAGTACCGGGGAGCTGTTTTTT
CDR3: CASSTHRDRSTGELFF

J: TRBJ1-2
length: 16
V: TRBV25-1
size: few
D: TRBD1
DNA: TGTGCCAGCAGTGAATTACCGCAGGGGGCTATAAATGGCTACACCTTC
CDR3: CASSELPQGAINGYTF

J: TRBJ2-5
length: 15
V: TRBV7-9
size: few
D: TRBD2
DNA: TGTGCCAGCAGCTCGACTAGCGGGGGGGCGGAGACCCAGTACTTC
CDR3: CASSSTSGGAETQYF

J: TRBJ1-4
length: 14
V: TRBV7-3
size: many
D: -
DNA: TGTGCCAGCAGCTTACAGGGGACTAATGAAAAACTGTTTTTT
CDR3: CASSLQGTNEKLFF

J: TRBJ1-1
length: 15
V: TRBV11-2
size: -
D: -
DNA: TGTGCCAGCAGCCTTCGACTCACCCGGAGCACTGAAGCTTTCTTT
CDR3: CASSLRLTRSTEAFF

J: TRBJ1-4
length: 18
V: TRBV5-1
size: few
D: TRBD1
DNA: TGCGCCAGCAGCACAGGGGACGACGGGGGAGGACTAGGTGAAAAACTGTTTTTT
CDR3: CASSTGDDGGGLGEKLFF

J: TRBJ1-2
length: 15
V: TRBV12-3/TRBV12-4
size: few
D: -
DNA: TGTGCCAGCAGTACGCGCGCCGACAATTACTATGGCTACACCTTC
CDR3: CASSTRADNYYGYTF

J: TRBJ2-1
length: 13
V: TRBV7-9
size: few
D: -
DNA: TGTGCCAGCAGCTTATCCGGGTACGATGAGCAGTTCTTC
CDR3: CASSLSGYDEQFF

J: TRBJ1-2
length: 14
V: TRBV7-6
size: -
D: -
DNA: TGTGCCAGCAGCCCCGATAATCAGGTTTTTGGCTACACCTTC
CDR3: CASSPDNQVFGYTF

J: TRBJ2-5
length: 12
V: TRBV29-1
size: -
D: -
DNA: TGCAGCGTTGAACTTGGCCAAGAGACCCAGTACTTC
CDR3: CSVELGQETQYF